What follows are 25 T cell receptor beta chains derived from one specimen sequenced in a study of blood T cell repertoires in COVID-19. The data were produced by immunoSEQ multiplex PCR, yet TCRdb's version contains in-frame clones alone and is incomplete. The sample consists of approximately 130,000 clones, about four fifths of them appearing once. The sequenced sample was peripheral blood. The source is a man between 35 and 55 years old with active or convalescent COVID-19.

V usage is TRBV7-9 and J usage is TRBJ2-2, with unresolved D. V was pared by 1 base and J by 6 bases, with 6 bases between. The CDR3 loop spans 13 amino acids. Germline-derived CDR1 and CDR2 are SEHNR and FQNEAQ (reference sequence). The CDR3 region is CASSLGTPGELFF. CDR3 sequence (DNA): TGTGCCAGCAGCTTAGGAACACCCGGGGAGCTGTTTTTT. The whole variable domain, remainder taken from reference TRBV7-9 and TRBJ2-2, is DTGVSQNPRHKITKRGQNVTFRCDPISEHNRLYWYRQTLGQGPEFLTYFQNEAQLEKSRLLSDRFSAERPKGSFSTLEIQRTEQGDSAMYLCASSLGTPGELFFGEGSRLTVL.

The chain carries TRBV3-1 (or the pseudogene TRBV3-2) and TRBJ2-7; D possibly corresponds to TRBD1 (5 bases). Germline V CDR1 and CDR2: LGHDT, YNNKEL (reference sequence). Trimming removed 1 base at V and 5 bases at J, with 15 bases between. The CDR3 spans 15 residues. The CDR3 DNA is TGTGCCAGCAGCCAAGTTGCAGGGTCGTTCAACGAGCAGTACTTC. As protein: CASSQVAGSFNEQYF.

This sequence joins TRBV11-3 and TRBJ2-3; no definite D call. There are 14 residues in the CDR3. V gave up 0 bases and J gave up 4 bases, with 8 bases separating them. Germline V gives CDR1 SGHNT, CDR2 YENEEA. CDR3 bases: TGTGCCAGCAGCTTAGATCGGCAGGCAGATACGCAGTATTTT. Protein product: CASSLDRQADTQYF.

The chain employs TRBV2 and TRBJ1-5; possible D gene TRBD1, 6 bases. Germline CDR1 SNHLY, CDR2 FYNNEI. The CDR3 is 16 amino acids. V shed 6 bases and J shed 1 base, with 16 bases lying between them. CDR3 DNA: TGTGCCAGCAGCGCGATCTTGAGGGGGAGCAATCAGCCCCAGCATTTT. Its protein is CASSAILRGSNQPQHF.

This clone was recorded only once. The chain joins TRBV11-2 to TRBJ2-2, with TRBD1 identical over 9 bases. Losses at the gene ends were 2 bases for V and 7 bases for J; bases not matched to a gene: 14. The CDR3 totals 18 residues. Germline CDR1 SGHAT, CDR2 FQNNGV. CDR3 loop: CASSLSRGQGIQSGELFF. The DNA for the CDR3 is TGTGCCAGCAGCTTATCCCGAGGACAGGGGATTCAGAGCGGGGAGCTGTTTTTT. Full variable domain (remainder filled in from reference TRBV11-2 and TRBJ2-2): EAGVAQSPRYKIIEKRQSVAFWCNPISGHATLYWYQQILGQGPKLLIQFQNNGVVDDSQLPKDRFSAERLKGVDSTLKIQPAKLEDSAVYLCASSLSRGQGIQSGELFFGEGSRLTVL.

This rearrangement joins TRBV9 to TRBJ2-3, with 8 bases aligning to TRBD2. This CDR3 comprises 16 residues. V shed 0 bases and J 4 bases; nucleotides not matched to a gene: 7. Germline V gene sequence: CDR1 SGDLS, CDR2 YYNGEE. The CDR3 bases are TGTGCCAGCAGCGTAGATCAACGGGGGGGCGCAGATACGCAGTATTTT. Protein sequence: CASSVDQRGGADTQYF. Using reference TRBV9 and TRBJ2-3 for the parts outside the CDR3, the full variable domain is DSGVTQTPKHLITATGQRVTLRCSPRSGDLSVYWYQQSLDQGLQFLIQYYNGEERAKGNILERFSAQQFPDLHSELNLSSLELGDSALYFCASSVDQRGGADTQYFGPGTRLTVL.

The genes are TRBV6-5 and TRBJ2-3; maybe TRBD1 (5 bases). Trimming stripped 2 bases from V and 3 bases from J, with 9 bases between. The CDR3 runs 14 residues. Per the germline V gene, CDR1 is MNHEY and CDR2 is SVGAGI. The CDR3 is CASSYGPGTDTQYF. In DNA form, the CDR3 reads TGTGCCAGCAGTTACGGCCCAGGGACAGATACGCAGTATTTT.

The chain employs TRBV19 and TRBJ2-4; weak D call: TRBD1 (7 bases). Per germline, CDR1 LNHDA and CDR2 SQIVND (reference sequence). V gave up 5 bases and J gave up 2 bases, with 22 bases separating them. This CDR3 has 18 amino acids. CDR3: CASSPPRQGGMTKNIQYF. The CDR3 DNA reads as TGTGCCAGTAGTCCACCTCGCCAGGGGGGCATGACCAAAAACATTCAGTACTTC.

The chain employs TRBV6-5 and TRBJ1-1; D is uncertain. The length of the CDR3 is 15 residues. The germline V gene has CDR1 MNHEY and CDR2 SVGAGI. Trimming left V 0 bases short and J 0 bases short, with 8 bases between. CDR3 sequence (DNA): TGTGCCAGCAGTTACTCGAAACAGATGAACACTGAAGCTTTCTTT. Protein: CASSYSKQMNTEAFF.

The V gene is TRBV7-2, the J gene TRBJ2-5; 8 bases are a match to TRBD2. The germline V gene has CDR1 SGHTA and CDR2 FQGNSA. The CDR3 covers 15 residues. Unmatched junction bases numbered 5, after V lost 1 base and J lost 4 bases. CDR3 protein: CASSLDGGVVETQYF. For the CDR3, the DNA is TGTGCCAGCAGCTTAGACGGGGGGGTGGTAGAGACCCAGTACTTC.

The CDR3 DNA reads as TGTGCCAGCAGTCGACCTAGAGAGACCCAGTACTTC. It specifies CASSRPRETQYF. The chain carries TRBV7-2 and TRBJ2-5, with D hard to call. The CDR3 sequence is 12 residues long. Germline CDR1 and CDR2: SGHTA and FQGNSA. V was trimmed by 6 bases and J by 4 bases, leaving 9 bases between them.

The gene calls are TRBV27 and TRBJ1-1; D unresolved. Trimming took off 6 bases at V and 0 bases at J, with 8 bases between the two ends. The germline V gene encodes CDR1 MNHEY and CDR2 SMNVEV (reference sequence). The CDR3 spans 13 residues. CDR3 sequence: CASRQQVNTEAFF. The DNA for the CDR3 is TGTGCCAGCAGACAACAAGTGAACACTGAAGCTTTCTTT.

CDR3 in DNA: TGTGCCAGCAGCCGTGACACCTATGCCTACGAGCAGTACTTC. Translation gives CASSRDTYAYEQYF. The genes are TRBV3-1 (or the pseudogene TRBV3-2) and TRBJ2-7; D is unresolved. V lost 4 bases and J 2 bases, leaving 12 bases between the germline ends. This CDR3 is 14 amino acids long. Germline lookup yields CDR1 LGHDT and CDR2 YNNKEL (reference sequence).

This chain links TRBV5-1 with TRBJ1-4, with 7 bases fitting TRBD1. This CDR3 comprises 13 residues. J gave up 8 bases and V 5 bases, and 6 bases lay outside the gene matches. Per the germline V gene, CDR1 is SGHRS and CDR2 is YFSETQ. For the CDR3, the DNA is TGCGCCAGCAGTCTAGGGGGCAGGGAAAAACTGTTTTTT. The encoded protein is CASSLGGREKLFF.

The rearrangement joins TRBV28 to TRBJ1-1; 8 bases are shared with TRBD1. This CDR3 contains 13 residues. CDR1 MDHEN and CDR2 SYDVKM come from the germline V gene. The V gene end was trimmed by 6 bases and the J gene end by 4 bases; junction bases not matched to a gene: 4. In nucleotides, the CDR3 is TGTGCCAGCAGCCTAACAGGGGGCACTGAAGCTTTCTTT. Translated: CASSLTGGTEAFF.

The J gene is TRBJ1-2, the V gene TRBV28; D uncertain. The V end lost 4 bases, the J end lost 0 bases, and 9 bases lay between the germline ends. In germline, CDR1 is MDHEN, CDR2 SYDVKM. This CDR3 has 14 amino acids. The CDR3 spells CASSSSVANYGYTF. CDR3 nucleotides: TGTGCCAGCAGTTCCAGCGTAGCTAACTATGGCTACACCTTC.

J is TRBJ2-5 and V is TRBV5-1; the D gene is possibly TRBD2 (6 bases). There are 15 residues in the CDR3. The V and J ends lost 6 bases and 5 bases respectively, with 20 bases between them. From germline, CDR1 is SGHRS and CDR2 YFSETQ. This chain's CDR3 is CASMRTDSRGETQYF. DNA of the CDR3: TGCGCCAGCATGAGGACGGACTCCCGGGGGGAGACCCAGTACTTC.

The chain links TRBV11-2 to TRBJ2-1; 8 bases map to TRBD1. The CDR3 sequence is 15 residues long. V dropped 6 bases and J dropped 7; count of bases not matched to a gene: 11. Germline V gene sequence: CDR1 SGHAT, CDR2 FQNNGV. The CDR3 DNA reads as TGTGCCAGCAGTTCTCCGGACAGGGCCAGGAATGAGCAGTTCTTC. Its translation is CASSSPDRARNEQFF.

The CDR3 sequence is CATRANRDRGAEQYF. The CDR3 bases are TGTGCCACCAGGGCCAACCGGGACAGGGGCGCCGAGCAGTACTTC. The V and J genes are TRBV15 and TRBJ2-7; 10 bases are a match to TRBD1. Germline CDR1 LNHNV, CDR2 YYDKDF (reference sequence). With V trimmed by 6 bases and J by 6 bases, 11 bases remained unmatched. This CDR3 spans 15 amino acids. The variable domain in full, completed from reference TRBV15 and TRBJ2-7, reads DAMVIQNPRYQVTQFGKPVTLSCSQTLNHNVMYWYQQKSSQAPKLLFHYYDKDFNNEADTPDNFQSRRPNTSFCFLDIRSPGLGDTAMYLCATRANRDRGAEQYFGPGTRLTVT.

This clone has a single count. This rearrangement joins TRBV7-3 to TRBJ1-6; D is perhaps TRBD1 (6 bases). Trimming stripped 6 bases from V and 9 bases from J, with 15 bases between. This CDR3 has 14 amino acids. Per germline, CDR1 SGHTA and CDR2 FQGTGA. CDR3 nucleotide sequence: TGTGCCAGCAGAGAAAAGGGGGATAGTTCACCCCTCCACTTT. Translation gives CASREKGDSSPLHF.

The chain links TRBV12-3 or TRBV12-4 to TRBJ2-3; TRBD2 might be the D (6 bases). The CDR3 covers 13 residues. Trimming pared 4 bases from V and 5 bases from J, leaving 10 bases between. In DNA, the CDR3 is TGTGCCAGCAGTTACGGGGGAAAAGATACGCAGTATTTT. This translates into CASSYGGKDTQYF.

This chain links TRBV11-3 with TRBJ2-2; tentative D call: TRBD2 (6 bases). CDR3 length equals 15 residues. CDR1 and CDR2 (germline): SGHNT, YENEEA. With 6 bases removed from V and 2 bases from J, the gap between germline ends came to 13 bases. This chain's CDR3 is CASSPTGVNTGELFF. The DNA for the CDR3 is TGTGCCAGCAGTCCCACGGGGGTTAACACCGGGGAGCTGTTTTTT.

The chain has TRBV11-3 and TRBJ2-5; 7 bases are shared with TRBD2. The CDR3 totals 14 residues. The germline V gene has CDR1 SGHNT and CDR2 YENEEA. Germline trimming cut 5 bases from V and 5 bases from J; bases unmatched to any gene: 8. CDR3 nucleotides: TGTGCCAGCAGCCTTGGAGGGGAGGGTGAGACCCAGTACTTC. As protein: CASSLGGEGETQYF.

The chain carries TRBV6-5 and TRBJ1-1; 11 positions match TRBD1. This CDR3 is 14 amino acids long. Germline values: CDR1 MNHEY, CDR2 SVGAGI. Losses at the gene ends were 2 bases for V and 9 bases for J; bases not matched to a gene: 5. The CDR3 DNA reads TGTGCCAGCAGTTACGGGACAGGGGGAACTCAAGCTTTCTTT. Translating gives CASSYGTGGTQAFF.

The chain recombines TRBV3-1 (or the pseudogene TRBV3-2) with TRBJ2-1; no reliable D call. Germline V gene lookup returns CDR1 LGHDT and CDR2 YNNKEL (reference sequence). The CDR3 runs 14 residues. V lost 4 bases, J lost 4 bases, and 11 bases lay in between. The CDR3: CASSPQGAYNEQFF. The CDR3 nucleotides are TGTGCCAGCAGCCCCCAAGGAGCGTACAATGAGCAGTTCTTC.